The clone carrying this T cell receptor (beta chain) is labeled medium-sized. Its antigen is unidentified. The CDR3 end is not reached by the read, which stops 3 residues before it; the germline J gene fills it in. This record comes from a study of T cell clonality in common variable immunodeficiency. General study points: Fewer deletions and N-nucleotide insertions were reportedly seen in common variable immunodeficiency TCR beta sequences.

V was pared by 0 bases and J by 7 bases, with 4 bases of the junction left unmatched. CDR3 length equals 15 residues. Per the germline V gene, CDR1 is LGHNA and CDR2 is YNFKEQ. Only in-frame clones appear in the TCRdb table, and some are missing; sequencing was by immunoSEQ multiplex PCR. Observed in the sample are around 13,000 clones, none of them singletons. The sequence derives from a human donor with common variable immunodeficiency. Sequencing was carried out using peripheral blood mononuclear cells. The rearrangement joins TRBV4-2 to TRBJ2-3; 10 nucleotides agree with TRBD2. The CDR3 is CASSQESGGAYTQYF. Partial CDR3 DNA: TGTGCCAGCAGCCAAGAAAGCGGGGGGGCGTATACG.